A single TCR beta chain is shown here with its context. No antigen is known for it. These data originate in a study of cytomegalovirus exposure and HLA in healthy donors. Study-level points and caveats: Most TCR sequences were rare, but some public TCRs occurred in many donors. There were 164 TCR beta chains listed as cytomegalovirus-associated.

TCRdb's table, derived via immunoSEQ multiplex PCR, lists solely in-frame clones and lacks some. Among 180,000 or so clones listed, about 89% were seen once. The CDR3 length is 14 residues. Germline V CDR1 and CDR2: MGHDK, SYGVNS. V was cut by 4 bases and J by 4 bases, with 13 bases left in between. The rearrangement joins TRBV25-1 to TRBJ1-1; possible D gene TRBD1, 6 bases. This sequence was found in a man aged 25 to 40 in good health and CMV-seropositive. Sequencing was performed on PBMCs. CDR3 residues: CASSGPQGGTEAFF. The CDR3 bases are TGTGCCAGCAGTGGACCACAGGGCGGCACTGAAGCTTTCTTT.